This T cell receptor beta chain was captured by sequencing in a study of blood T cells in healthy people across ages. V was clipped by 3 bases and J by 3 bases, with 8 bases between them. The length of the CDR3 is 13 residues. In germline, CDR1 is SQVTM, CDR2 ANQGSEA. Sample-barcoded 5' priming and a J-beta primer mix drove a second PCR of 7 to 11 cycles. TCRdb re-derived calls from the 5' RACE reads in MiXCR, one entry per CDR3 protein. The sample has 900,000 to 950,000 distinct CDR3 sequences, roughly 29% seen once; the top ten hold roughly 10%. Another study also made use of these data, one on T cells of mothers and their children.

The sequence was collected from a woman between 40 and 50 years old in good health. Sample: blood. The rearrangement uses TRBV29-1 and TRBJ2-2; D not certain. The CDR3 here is CSVDQEYTGELFF. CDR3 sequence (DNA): TGCAGCGTTGATCAGGAGTACACCGGGGAGCTGTTTTTT.